Listed below are T cell receptor beta chains from one sample, sequenced in a study of T-cell reconstitution after alpha-beta-depleted transplantation in children. Each CDR3 protein is one row after TCRdb ran MiXCR on the PCR reads. The sample lists a few hundred thousand distinct CDR3 sequences, roughly 23% occurring once. Material: PBMCs, obtained before TCRalphabeta/CD19-depleted stem cell transplant. These receptors originate from a girl under 10 years old with Fanconi anemia, due to receive a stem cell transplant. The CDR3 runs from the conserved cysteine through the conserved F or W. The order of the fields is clone size, D gene, V gene, J gene, CDR3 DNA, CDR3 protein. A D gene is named only where the DNA matches it firmly. Clone size is stated in some rows and not others, as once, few, many or a class when expanded.

>many|NA|TRBV12-3/TRBV12-4|TRBJ2-1
TGTGCCAGCAGCCCGACACACAATGAGCAGTTCTTC
CASSPTHNEQFF
>NA|NA|TRBV6-6|TRBJ1-1
TGTGCCAGCGCTCCATTACTGGGAGCTTTCTTT
CASAPLLGAFF
>many|TRBD1|TRBV6-1|TRBJ2-1
TGTGCCAGCTGGGGGACAGGGGGAAGCTCCTACAATGAGCAGTTCTTC
CASWGTGGSSYNEQFF
>NA|NA|TRBV20-1|TRBJ1-5
TGCAGTGCTCCTCACAGGCGGCAGGGCAATCAGCCCCAGCATTTT
CSAPHRRQGNQPQHF
>NA|NA|TRBV4-2|TRBJ2-7
TGTGCCAGCAGCCAAGACCGCTACGACCAGTACTTC
CASSQDRYDQYF
>NA|TRBD2|TRBV5-1|TRBJ2-1
TGCGCCAGCTACCCTCTCACTCTAGCGGGAGCCTCCTACAATGAGCAGTTCTTC
CASYPLTLAGASYNEQFF
>many|TRBD1|TRBV5-4|TRBJ2-1
TGTGCCAGCAGCTTGGAACAGGGGGCTGTTGAGCAGTTCTTC
CASSLEQGAVEQFF
>NA|NA|TRBV29-1|TRBJ1-4
TGCAGCGCCTCCCATACAGGGCGAACGACTGAAAAACTGTTTTTT
CSASHTGRTTEKLFF
>many|TRBD1|TRBV9|TRBJ1-1
TGTGCCAGCAGCGTAGTTTTTACAGGGGCTGGGGGAACTGAAGCTTTCTTT
CASSVVFTGAGGTEAFF
>NA|NA|TRBV20-1|TRBJ2-3
TGCAGTGCTAGTGATGACGGGAGCACAGATACGCAGTATTTT
CSASDDGSTDTQYF
>NA|TRBD2|TRBV6-1|TRBJ2-7
TGTGCCAGCCGGAGGAGGACTAGCGGGGGGTATTCCTACGAGCAGTACTTC
CASRRRTSGGYSYEQYF
>NA|NA|TRBV29-1|TRBJ2-7
TGCAGCGTTGACCTCAGCGGAGTAGGGTACGAGCAGTACTTC
CSVDLSGVGYEQYF
>NA|TRBD2|TRBV29-1|TRBJ2-3
TGCAGCGTTGCCGGGACTAGTCACACAGATACGCAGTATTTT
CSVAGTSHTDTQYF
>many|NA|TRBV27|TRBJ2-7
TGTGCCAGCAGTTTAGCGGGACCCACCTACGAGCAGTACTTC
CASSLAGPTYEQYF
>NA|TRBD2|TRBV29-1|TRBJ2-1
TGCAGCGTAGATAGCGGGAATCACAATGAGCAGTTCTTC
CSVDSGNHNEQFF
>many|NA|TRBV10-3|TRBJ2-7
TGTGCCATCAGTGCAGTTCAGGAGACGGGTTACGAGCAGTACTTC
CAISAVQETGYEQYF
>NA|TRBD1|TRBV29-1|TRBJ2-7
TGCAGCGTTGAAACCGCCCAGGGGGCCGACGAGCAGTACTTC
CSVETAQGADEQYF
>many|NA|TRBV29-1|TRBJ1-2
TGCAGCGCCGGGGAGGTAGACTATGGCTACACCTTC
CSAGEVDYGYTF
>few|NA|TRBV5-1|TRBJ1-2
TGCGCCAGCAGCTTGGCAGGGCTACTCAACTATGGCTACACCTTC
CASSLAGLLNYGYTF
>NA|TRBD1|TRBV5-5|TRBJ1-1
TGTGCCAGCAGCTTTGGTCCCACAGGGGCGGACACTGAAGCTTTCTTT
CASSFGPTGADTEAFF
>NA|NA|TRBV7-3|TRBJ1-1
TGTGCCAGCAGCGCCTCGATGAACACTGAAGCTTTCTTT
CASSASMNTEAFF
>many|TRBD1|TRBV20-1|TRBJ1-1
TGCAGTGCTAGAAGAAACCGGGACAGGGGTATTGAAGCTTTCTTT
CSARRNRDRGIEAFF
>few|NA|TRBV12-3/TRBV12-4|TRBJ2-7
TGTGCCAGCAGGGGGTTGGGCGAGCAGTACTTC
CASRGLGEQYF
>many|NA|TRBV20-1|TRBJ2-2
TGCAGTGCTAGGGGGCGCATCACCGGGGAGCTGTTTTTT
CSARGRITGELFF
>once|NA|TRBV6-1|TRBJ2-7
TGTGCCACAAAGGGAAGTGCCCACTACGAGCAGTACTTC
CATKGSAHYEQYF
>few|NA|TRBV7-2|TRBJ1-3
TGTGCCAGCAGCTTAAAATGGGCAGCTGGAAACACCATATATTTT
CASSLKWAAGNTIYF
>few|NA|TRBV6-5|TRBJ2-5
TGTGCCAGCAGTTCCGAGTTTATGGTGGAGACCCAGTACTTC
CASSSEFMVETQYF